This T cell receptor beta chain was obtained from a study of blood T cells in healthy people across ages. PCR was performed a second time for roughly 6 to 12 cycles using a sample-barcoded 5' primer and a J-beta primer mix. TCRdb passed the 5' RACE reads through MiXCR, listing each CDR3 protein once. The data contain 760,000 or so distinct CDR3 sequences, 20% to 25% of them singletons. There are a few counts of this clonotype. The length of the CDR3 is 13 residues. Germline V gene lookup returns CDR1 MGHRA and CDR2 YSYEKL. The V end lost 5 bases, the J end lost 5 bases, and 10 bases lay between the germline ends. This sample also appeared in a second study, on T cells of mothers and their children.

The chain uses TRBV4-1 and TRBJ1-5, with TRBD1 as a possible D gene (5 bases). The TCR originated in a boy younger than 18 in good health. The sequenced sample was blood. CDR3 loop: CASSAWGHQPQHF. The CDR3 bases are TGCGCCAGCAGCGCGTGGGGACATCAGCCCCAGCATTTT.